This note documents a single T cell receptor beta chain sequence. As originally analysed: Quantification of nucleated cells was approximated via reference gene primer amplification. TCRdb's table, derived via immunoSEQ multiplex PCR, lists solely in-frame clones and lacks some. V and J calls and clone size follow that table, whereas D and trimming were derived from the DNA. The table lists 350,000 or so clones, roughly 90% of them singletons, with 1% in the top ten. The source of the sample is a study of blood T cell repertoires in COVID-19. Study overall: Sources were T cells, B-cell-depleted T cells, or PBMCs; the material itself was cDNA or gDNA.

Recruits, aged roughly 18 to 95 years, lived in roughly 22 US areas. Cohort 3 donors were reported recovered after two negative PCRs, clearance, or symptom resolution. Sample: PBMCs or T cells enriched from blood (not recorded which). This clonotype was obtained from a woman aged 25-40 years who had recovered from COVID-19.

As DNA, the CDR3 is TGTGCCAGTAGTGCCTACAGGGTGGAGTCGACAGAGCAGTACTTC. Translating gives CASSAYRVESTEQYF. This chain joins TRBV19 and TRBJ2-7; D may be TRBD1 (6 bases). V was trimmed by 5 bases and J by 7 bases, leaving 21 bases between them. The germline V gene encodes CDR1 LNHDA and CDR2 SQIVND (reference sequence). CDR3 length equals 15 residues.